This T cell receptor (beta chain) is from a study of T cell repertoires in cytomegalovirus infection. A note on this clonotype: Its antigen is not identified.

V lost 0 bases and J lost 0, with 19 bases in between. Germline V gene data show CDR1 as SGDLS and CDR2 as YYNGEE. The CDR3 runs 20 residues. TCRdb analysed the reads with MiXCR anew, one entry per CDR3 protein. The data hold about 140,000 distinct CDR3 sequences, with roughly 32% observed a single time. The chain carries TRBV9 and TRBJ2-6; D might be TRBD1 or TRBD2, each matching 6 bases. This clonotype originated in a human donor in good health (CMV status not recorded). Some clones in this sample may be carry-over from other donors' samples. This sample comprised CD8+ T cells from cultured PBMCs, obtained from culture after CMV antigen stimulation. The CDR3 loop is CASSVELWAGHDSGANVLTF. The CDR3 nucleotides are TGTGCCAGCAGCGTAGAGCTGTGGGCGGGACACGACTCTGGGGCCAACGTCCTGACTTTC.